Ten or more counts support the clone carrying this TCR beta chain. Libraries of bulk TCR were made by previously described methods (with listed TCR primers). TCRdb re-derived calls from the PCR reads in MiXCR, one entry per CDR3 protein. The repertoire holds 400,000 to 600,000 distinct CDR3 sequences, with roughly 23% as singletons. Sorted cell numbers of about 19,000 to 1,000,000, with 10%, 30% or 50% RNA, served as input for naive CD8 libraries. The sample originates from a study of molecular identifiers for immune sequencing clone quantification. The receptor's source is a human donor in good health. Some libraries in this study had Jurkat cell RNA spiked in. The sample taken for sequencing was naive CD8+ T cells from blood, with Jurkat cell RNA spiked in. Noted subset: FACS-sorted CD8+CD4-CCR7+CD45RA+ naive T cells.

DNA of the CDR3: TGTGCCAGCAGCTTACAGGCAGGGGGCGATCCCTATGGCTACACCTTC. Translation: CASSLQAGGDPYGYTF. This chain joins TRBV7-2 and TRBJ1-2; the match to TRBD1 covers 8 bases. This CDR3 is 16 amino acids long. The V gene's germline CDR1 is SGHTA and CDR2 FQGNSA. Trimming cost V 2 bases and J 4 bases; bases outside gene matches: 9.